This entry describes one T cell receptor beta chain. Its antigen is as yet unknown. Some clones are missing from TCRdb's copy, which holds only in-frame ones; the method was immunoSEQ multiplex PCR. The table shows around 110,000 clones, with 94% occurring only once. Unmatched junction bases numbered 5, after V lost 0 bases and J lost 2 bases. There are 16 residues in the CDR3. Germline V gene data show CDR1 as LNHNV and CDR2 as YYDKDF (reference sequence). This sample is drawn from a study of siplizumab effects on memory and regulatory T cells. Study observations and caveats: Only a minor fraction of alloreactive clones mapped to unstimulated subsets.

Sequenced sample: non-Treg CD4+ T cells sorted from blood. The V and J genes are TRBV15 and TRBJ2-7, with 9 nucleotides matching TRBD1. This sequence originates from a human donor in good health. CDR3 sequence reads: CATSREPGQGPYEQYF. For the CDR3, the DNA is TGTGCCACCAGCAGAGAACCGGGACAGGGACCCTACGAGCAGTACTTC.